The present T cell receptor (beta chain) was sequenced within a study of T-cell memory formation after mild COVID-19. As for the study in general: Largely donor-specific sequence clusters came from a couple of donors.

This clonotype was seen a handful of times. Its target is not known. TCRdb re-called the 5' RACE reads with MiXCR, one entry per CDR3 protein. The sample shows under 350,000 distinct CDR3 sequences, roughly 16% of them seen only once. Regarding the study as a whole: Day 37-peaking second-wave clones had unconfirmed SARS-CoV-2 specificity.

V lost 6 bases, J lost 11 bases, and 23 bases stayed unmatched. The germline V gene encodes CDR1 DFQATT and CDR2 SNEGSKA (reference sequence). The CDR3 extends over 18 amino acids. This receptor was taken from a man aged 18-30 years who had mild COVID-19 (a few samples of this study predate the infection). Cell type and time point are not known. The genes are TRBV20-1 and TRBJ1-6; TRBD1 agrees at 9 bases. Sequencing was performed on PBMCs or a T cell subset sorted from them (not recorded which). The CDR3 sequence: CSAKELYRDREERAPLHF. CDR3 coding DNA: TGCAGTGCGAAAGAATTATACCGGGACAGGGAGGAAAGGGCACCCCTCCACTTT.